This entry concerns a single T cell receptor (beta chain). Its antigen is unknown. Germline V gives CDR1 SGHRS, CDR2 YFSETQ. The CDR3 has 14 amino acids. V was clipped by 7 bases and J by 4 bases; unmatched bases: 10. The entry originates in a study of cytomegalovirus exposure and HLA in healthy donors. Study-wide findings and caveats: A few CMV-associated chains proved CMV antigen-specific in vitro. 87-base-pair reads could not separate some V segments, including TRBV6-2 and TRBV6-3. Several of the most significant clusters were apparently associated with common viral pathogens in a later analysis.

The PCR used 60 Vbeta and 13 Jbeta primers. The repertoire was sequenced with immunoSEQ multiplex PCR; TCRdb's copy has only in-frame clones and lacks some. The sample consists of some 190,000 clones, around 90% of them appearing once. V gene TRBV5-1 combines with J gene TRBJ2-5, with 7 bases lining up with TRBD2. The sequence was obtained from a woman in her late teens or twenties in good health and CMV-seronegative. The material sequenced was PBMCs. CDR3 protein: CASGRGIPGETQYF. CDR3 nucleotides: TGCGCCAGCGGGCGGGGGATCCCAGGAGAGACCCAGTACTTC.